Following are 11 T cell receptor beta chains from one sample sequenced in a study of T cell clones after liver transplantation. Method: immunoSEQ multiplex PCR; TCRdb's copy keeps in-frame clones and lacks some. The data show about 21,000 clones, with approximately 95% seen just once and around 25% held by the top ten. The sample in question was CD8+ T cells from blood, obtained less than 26 months after liver transplant. Source of these receptors: a human patient who received a liver transplant. The graft donor may be the source of some T cells.

This chain uses TRBV6-5 with TRBJ1-2; D is unresolved. The CDR3 is 13 amino acids. The V gene's germline CDR1 is MNHEY and CDR2 SVGAGI. Trimming cost V 5 bases and J 7 bases, with 14 bases left between them. The CDR3 DNA reads as TGTGCCAGCAGTAAAGAGCAGCGGGGTGGCTACACCTTC. Amino acid sequence: CASSKEQRGGYTF.

This chain uses TRBV7-9 with TRBJ2-3; D gene ambiguous. The CDR3 covers 15 residues. V was trimmed by 4 bases and J by 0 bases, leaving 11 bases between them. Germline V gene sequence: CDR1 SEHNR, CDR2 FQNEAQ (reference sequence). CDR3 residues: CASSSTRSSTDTQYF. CDR3 coding DNA: TGTGCCAGCAGCTCCACACGTTCTAGCACAGATACGCAGTATTTT.

This chain connects TRBV7-9 to TRBJ2-1; D might be TRBD2 (5 bases). Germline loops: CDR1 SEHNR, CDR2 FQNEAQ (reference sequence). Trimming took 4 bases from V and 2 from J, leaving 9 bases between them. The CDR3 covers 14 residues. The CDR3 nucleotides are TGTGCCAGCAGCTACACCGGGACCTACAATGAGCAGTTCTTC. It codes for CASSYTGTYNEQFF.

This chain joins TRBV7-3 and TRBJ1-2; unclear D gene. The CDR3 consists of 12 residues. CDR1 SGHTA and CDR2 FQGTGA come from the germline V gene. Trimming took 3 bases from V and 2 from J, leaving 4 bases between them. The CDR3 loop reads CASSLGNYGYTF. CDR3 sequence (DNA): TGTGCCAGCAGCTTGGGGAACTATGGCTACACCTTC.

The genes are TRBV28 and TRBJ1-4; unclear D gene. Trimming took off 3 bases at V and 4 bases at J, with 15 bases between the two ends. Germline loops: CDR1 MDHEN, CDR2 SYDVKM. CDR3 length equals 16 residues. CDR3 loop: CASSLVGDSFNEKLFF. In nucleotides, the CDR3 is TGTGCCAGCAGTTTGGTCGGAGACTCTTTTAATGAAAAACTGTTTTTT.

The J gene is TRBJ2-1, the V gene TRBV9; D could derive from TRBD1 or TRBD2 (6 bases each). Germline CDR1 is SGDLS and CDR2 is YYNGEE. V was cut by 4 bases and J by 9 bases, with 17 bases left in between. This CDR3 is built from 14 residues. The CDR3 DNA reads as TGTGCCAGCAGCCCACAGGAAGGGGGAGGTGAGCAGTTCTTC. Protein product: CASSPQEGGGEQFF. Full variable domain (missing parts from reference TRBV9 and TRBJ2-1): DSGVTQTPKHLITATGQRVTLRCSPRSGDLSVYWYQQSLDQGLQFLIQYYNGEERAKGNILERFSAQQFPDLHSELNLSSLELGDSALYFCASSPQEGGGEQFFGPGTRLTVL.

This chain connects TRBV5-6 to TRBJ1-6; 7 bases line up with TRBD1. CDR1 is SGHDT, CDR2 YYEEEE, per germline. The CDR3 is 13 amino acids. V trimming: 4 bases; J trimming: 9 bases; junction bases outside the gene matches: 4. The CDR3 reads CASSADRSSPLHF. In DNA, the CDR3 is TGTGCCAGCAGCGCGGACAGGAGTTCACCCCTCCACTTT. The whole variable domain, filled in from reference TRBV5-6 and TRBJ1-6, reads DAGVTQSPTHLIKTRGQQVTLRCSPKSGHDTVSWYQQALGQGPQFIFQYYEEEERQRGNFPDRFSGHQFPNYSSELNVNALLLGDSALYLCASSADRSSPLHFGNGTRLTVT.

This chain uses TRBV5-1 with TRBJ2-7; 14 bases map to TRBD2. Germline V gives CDR1 SGHRS, CDR2 YFSETQ. Trimming cost V 4 bases and J 3 bases; bases outside gene matches: 6. The CDR3 is 16 residues long. The CDR3 here is CASSPGLAGENYEQYF. The CDR3 DNA reads as TGCGCCAGCAGCCCGGGACTAGCGGGAGAAAACTACGAGCAGTACTTC.

This chain uses TRBV10-1 with TRBJ2-2; maybe TRBD1 (6 bases). V lost 3 bases and J 11 bases, leaving 13 bases between the germline ends. Germline V gene sequence: CDR1 WNHNN, CDR2 SYGVQD (reference sequence). This CDR3 spans 13 amino acids. The CDR3 nucleotides read TGCGCCAGCAGTGACCCCGGACAGATCGAGCTGTTTTTT. It is translated as CASSDPGQIELFF.

The chain is built from TRBV6-5 and TRBJ2-5; the D gene is possibly TRBD2 (5 bases). V lost 6 bases, J lost 2 bases, and 7 bases lay in between. The CDR3 runs 12 residues. Germline CDR1 and CDR2: MNHEY and SVGAGI. The CDR3 is CASRRGQETQYF. DNA of the CDR3: TGTGCCAGCAGACGAGGGCAAGAGACCCAGTACTTC.

This rearrangement joins TRBV4-1 to TRBJ1-4, with 7 bases matching TRBD1. Losses at the gene ends were 1 base for V and 10 bases for J; bases not matched to a gene: 18. Germline assignment: CDR1 MGHRA and CDR2 YSYEKL. The CDR3 covers 18 residues. The CDR3 loop is CASSQAGRSRQGERKLFF. The CDR3 coding sequence is TGCGCCAGCAGCCAAGCCGGCAGATCGAGACAGGGTGAGAGAAAACTGTTTTTT.